The rows below give T cell receptor beta chains drawn from one sample of a study of early T cells in non-severe SARS-CoV-2 infection. TCRdb reprocessed the 5' RACE reads with MiXCR, giving one entry per CDR3 protein. The table has roughly 93,000 distinct CDR3 sequences, approximately 15% seen once. The sample taken for sequencing was whole blood. The receptor set was obtained from an adult who was a healthcare worker with PCR-confirmed SARS-CoV-2 infection or an uninfected control (not recorded which). Each CDR3 is given with its conserved first and last residue. A D gene is named only where the DNA matches it firmly. Clone size is not always given. Where it is, it says once, few, many or a class for expanded clones.

d_call: NA
j_call: TRBJ2-2
v_call: TRBV20-1
clone_size: few
cdr3_nt: TGCAGTGCTTCCCCGGACGGGAACACCGGGGAGCTGTTTTTT
cdr3_aa: CSASPDGNTGELFF

d_call: NA
j_call: TRBJ2-5
v_call: TRBV7-2
clone_size: few
cdr3_nt: TGTGCCAGCAGTGAAGATCGGAAGACCCAGTACTTC
cdr3_aa: CASSEDRKTQYF

d_call: NA
j_call: TRBJ1-5
v_call: TRBV6-1
clone_size: few
cdr3_nt: TGTGCCAGCTTTAACAGGGAGGGTCAGCCCCAGCATTTT
cdr3_aa: CASFNREGQPQHF

d_call: NA
j_call: TRBJ2-2
v_call: TRBV7-3
clone_size: few
cdr3_nt: TGTGCCAGCAGCTTGGGTCGATTCGAGGAGCTGTTTTTT
cdr3_aa: CASSLGRFEELFF

d_call: TRBD2
j_call: TRBJ2-3
v_call: TRBV5-4
clone_size: NA
cdr3_nt: TGTGCCAGCACTTTAGAGCGGGGGGTAGGGGATACGCAGTATTTT
cdr3_aa: CASTLERGVGDTQYF

d_call: TRBD1
j_call: TRBJ1-6
v_call: TRBV6-6
clone_size: few
cdr3_nt: TGTGCCAGCAGTTCGGGACAGATTAATTCACCCCTCCACTTT
cdr3_aa: CASSSGQINSPLHF

d_call: NA
j_call: TRBJ2-5
v_call: TRBV7-2
clone_size: few
cdr3_nt: TGTGCCAGCAGCACATCTAGGGAGACCCAGTACTTC
cdr3_aa: CASSTSRETQYF

d_call: NA
j_call: TRBJ1-1
v_call: TRBV30
clone_size: few
cdr3_nt: TGTGCCTGGAGTGAAGGGGACGTCACTGAAGCTTTCTTT
cdr3_aa: CAWSEGDVTEAFF

d_call: NA
j_call: TRBJ2-1
v_call: TRBV7-3
clone_size: few
cdr3_nt: TGTGCCAGCAGCTTAATTGGGGGAACATCGTACAATGAGCAGTTCTTC
cdr3_aa: CASSLIGGTSYNEQFF

d_call: NA
j_call: TRBJ1-3
v_call: TRBV2
clone_size: few
cdr3_nt: TGTGCCAGCAGTACTACGGAGGCCCCCTCTGGAAACACCATATATTTT
cdr3_aa: CASSTTEAPSGNTIYF

d_call: NA
j_call: TRBJ1-1
v_call: TRBV29-1
clone_size: few
cdr3_nt: TGCAGCGTTGAGACGGCACGCTCGAGTGGTGAAGCTTTCTTT
cdr3_aa: CSVETARSSGEAFF

d_call: NA
j_call: TRBJ1-6
v_call: TRBV2
clone_size: NA
cdr3_nt: TGTGCCAGCAGGGGGGACACCGAGAGTTCACCCCTCCACTTT
cdr3_aa: CASRGDTESSPLHF

d_call: NA
j_call: TRBJ2-3
v_call: TRBV10-1
clone_size: NA
cdr3_nt: TGCGCCAGCAGTGAAGGAGACTCTCATACTTACACAGATACGCAGTATTTT
cdr3_aa: CASSEGDSHTYTDTQYF

d_call: NA
j_call: TRBJ1-6
v_call: TRBV2
clone_size: few
cdr3_nt: TGTGCCAGCAGTTTCGGGATGGGTTCACCCCTCCACTTT
cdr3_aa: CASSFGMGSPLHF

d_call: TRBD1
j_call: TRBJ2-1
v_call: TRBV7-2
clone_size: many
cdr3_nt: TGTGCCAGCAGCTTGGGACAGGGAGTCAATGAGCAGTTCTTC
cdr3_aa: CASSLGQGVNEQFF

d_call: NA
j_call: TRBJ2-2
v_call: TRBV6-5
clone_size: NA
cdr3_nt: TGTGCCAGCAGGCTTTTCAGGTCCGGGGAGCTGTTTTTT
cdr3_aa: CASRLFRSGELFF

d_call: NA
j_call: TRBJ1-1
v_call: TRBV20-1
clone_size: few
cdr3_nt: TGCAGTGCTAGAGCTGGGGAGGGCCACACTGAAGCTTTCTTT
cdr3_aa: CSARAGEGHTEAFF

d_call: NA
j_call: TRBJ1-5
v_call: TRBV25-1
clone_size: NA
cdr3_nt: TGTGCCAGCAGGCTTGAGGGGCCCAGCAATCAGCCCCAGCATTTT
cdr3_aa: CASRLEGPSNQPQHF

d_call: TRBD1
j_call: TRBJ2-4
v_call: TRBV29-1
clone_size: many
cdr3_nt: TGCAGCGTTGGGAACTCGCCACAGGGGCAGTACTTC
cdr3_aa: CSVGNSPQGQYF

d_call: NA
j_call: TRBJ1-4
v_call: TRBV19
clone_size: NA
cdr3_nt: TGTGCCAGTAGTATTTACCCCCAGGGGACTAGGAAAAAACTGTTTTTT
cdr3_aa: CASSIYPQGTRKKLFF

d_call: NA
j_call: TRBJ1-2
v_call: TRBV30
clone_size: NA
cdr3_nt: TGTGCCTGGAGTGTTGGGCAGAAGAATGGCTACACCTTC
cdr3_aa: CAWSVGQKNGYTF

d_call: NA
j_call: TRBJ1-1
v_call: TRBV5-1
clone_size: NA
cdr3_nt: TGCGCCAGCAGCTTGACTACAGGGATAAACATTGAAGCTTTCTTT
cdr3_aa: CASSLTTGINIEAFF